This entry features one T cell receptor (beta chain) sequence. Its antigen remains unidentified. The CDR3 spans 17 residues. V dropped 2 bases and J dropped 0 bases, with 14 bases sitting between them. The germline gives CDR1 SEHNR, CDR2 FQNEAQ (reference sequence). This sample's treatment: 10-day PBMC culture with coronavirus spike peptide pools or control peptides (ViraFEST assay). ViraFEST used peptide pools to expand antigen-specific T cells, then sequenced TCRs. PCR-confirmed positives ranged from March to December 2020, preceding US Alpha, Beta and Delta variants. Oncomine TCR Beta short-read sequencing was applied to DNA from cultured CD4+ T cells. TCRdb fed the PCR reads into MiXCR, producing one record per CDR3 protein. The sample carries approximately 24,000 distinct CDR3 sequences, under 70% recorded once. This sample was included in a study of vaccination and CD4 T cells after COVID-19. Study-wide background: Recovered patients in the cohort numbered six men and four women, two of them Hispanic.

The TCR comes from a human donor who had recovered from COVID-19. The chain recombines TRBV7-9 with TRBJ1-3; no firm D call. Sequencing used CD4+ T cells from blood, cultured in vitro. In DNA form, the CDR3 reads TGTGCCAGCAGCTTATATGGAGGCGTAAGCTCTGGAAACACCATATATTTT. Translating it yields CASSLYGGVSSGNTIYF. Drawing the rest from reference TRBV7-9 and TRBJ1-3, the complete variable domain is DTGVSQNPRHKITKRGQNVTFRCDPISEHNRLYWYRQTLGQGPEFLTYFQNEAQLEKSRLLSDRFSAERPKGSFSTLEIQRTEQGDSAMYLCASSLYGGVSSGNTIYFGEGSWLTVV.